This TCR beta chain originates from a study of cytomegalovirus exposure and HLA in healthy donors. The PCR used 60 Vbeta and 13 Jbeta primers. The protocol was immunoSEQ multiplex PCR, while the TCRdb copy is restricted to in-frame clones and leaves out a portion. The sample contains about 100,000 clones, around 76% of which appear only once. The ends were cut back, 4 bases at V and 8 bases at J, with 18 bases in the middle. The V gene's germline CDR1 is SGHRS and CDR2 YFSETQ. The CDR3 sequence is 14 residues long. The sequenced sample was PBMCs. The sequence derives from a man in his forties in good health and CMV-seropositive. The rearrangement joins TRBV5-1 to TRBJ1-2; D ambiguous. The CDR3 loop reads CASSPIQGEYGYTF. In DNA, the CDR3 is TGCGCCAGCAGCCCGATTCAAGGAGAATACGGCTACACCTTC.